This T cell receptor (beta chain) was captured by sequencing in a study of T cells after yellow fever vaccination. Overall study findings and caveats: The secondary response peaked faster, at day 5 versus 15, but was weaker. Most clones from primary vaccination resurfaced after the booster (roughly 96% CD4, 88% CD8).

The V and J ends lost 4 bases and 5 bases respectively, with 9 bases between them. CDR1 and CDR2 (germline): SGDLS, YYNGEE. The CDR3 covers 13 residues. Concerning this clonotype: Its target is unknown.

5'RACE template switching produced TCR cDNA carrying a universal primer site and UMIs. MiXCR, applied by TCRdb to the 5' RACE reads, yields one record per CDR3 protein. Among more than 450,000 distinct CDR3 sequences listed, 21% were seen once. The V call is TRBV9, the J call TRBJ2-2; D uncertain. This clonotype was sampled from a man younger than 35 who received the YFV17D yellow fever vaccine. The sequenced sample was PBMCs, obtained 21 days after the first yellow fever vaccination. The CDR3 DNA sequence: TGTGCCAGCAGCTTGTGGGCGACCGGGGAGCTGTTTTTT. Translating gives CASSLWATGELFF.